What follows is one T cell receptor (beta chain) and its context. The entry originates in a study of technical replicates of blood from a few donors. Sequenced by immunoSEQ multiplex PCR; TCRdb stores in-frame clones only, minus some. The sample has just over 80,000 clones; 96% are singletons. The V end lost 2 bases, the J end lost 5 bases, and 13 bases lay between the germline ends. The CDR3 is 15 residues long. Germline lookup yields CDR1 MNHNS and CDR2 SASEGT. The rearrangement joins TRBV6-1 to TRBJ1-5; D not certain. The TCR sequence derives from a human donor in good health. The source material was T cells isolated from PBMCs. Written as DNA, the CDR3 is TGTGCCAGCAGTGAACAGTATGTATTCGATCAGCCCCAGCATTTT. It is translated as CASSEQYVFDQPQHF.